The clone carrying this TCR beta chain was observed a handful of times. Its antigen is undetermined. The same CDR3 arises from other DNA sequences in this sample as well. This sample was taken from a study of T cell clones after liver transplantation. Study details: Samples came from ITN030ST, which attempted immunosuppression withdrawal within 2 years of liver transplantation. Three of the eight recipients were HCV-positive; the rest had non-autoimmune, non-viral transplant indications. Blood was drawn pre-transplant, before withdrawal, and after full or failed withdrawal.

General study findings and limits: A significant post-transplant drop in circulating graft-donor-reactive CD4 TCRbeta sequences occurred in most of the 8 subjects.

Trimming pared 0 bases from V and 3 bases from J, leaving 8 bases between. This CDR3 spans 14 amino acids. The V gene's germline CDR1 is KGHSH and CDR2 LQKENI. Generated by immunoSEQ multiplex PCR, the TCRdb table keeps only in-frame clones and is missing some. The sample contains 45,000 to 55,000 clones, about 88% of which appear only once. The source was CD4+ T cells from blood, collected before liver transplant. The TCR sequence derives from a human donor who received a liver transplant. This chain uses TRBV18 with TRBJ2-5, with D perhaps TRBD1 (6 bases). CDR3 region: CASSPPTGEETQYF. Written as DNA, the CDR3 is TGTGCCAGCTCACCACCGACAGGTGAAGAGACCCAGTACTTC.